These T cell receptor beta chains were read from a single sample in a study of T cell repertoires and HLA-DP antigens. This table comes from immunoSEQ multiplex PCR, and its TCRdb copy is limited to in-frame clones, with some not included. The sample has about 700 clones; roughly 53% are singletons. Sample: alloreactive CD137+ CD4+ T cells from cultured PBMCs. Receptor source: a woman aged 18-30 years in good health and CMV-seronegative. CDR3s include the opening cysteine and the closing phenylalanine or tryptophan. The order of the fields is clone size, J gene, V gene, D gene, CDR3 DNA, CDR3 protein. A D gene is named only where the DNA matches it firmly. The size field is filled for only some rows; it gives once, few, many or a size class.

abundance: NA
j_gene: TRBJ2-7
v_gene: TRBV6-1
d_gene: TRBD1
CDR3nt: TGTGCCACCGATGGACAGGGGAAGTACGAGCAGTACTTC
CDR3aa: CATDGQGKYEQYF

abundance: large
j_gene: TRBJ1-6
v_gene: TRBV6-5
d_gene: TRBD1
CDR3nt: TGTGCCAGCAGTTACTGGGGACAGGGGATTTCACCCCTCCACTTT
CDR3aa: CASSYWGQGISPLHF

abundance: NA
j_gene: TRBJ1-1
v_gene: TRBV2
d_gene: NA
CDR3nt: TGTGCCAGCAGTGAACGGGGAAAGGGCACTGAAGCTTTCTTT
CDR3aa: CASSERGKGTEAFF

abundance: NA
j_gene: TRBJ2-6
v_gene: TRBV7-3
d_gene: NA
CDR3nt: TGTGCCAGCAGCGAAGGATTAAACGCTTACAAAAGTCGGGCCAACGTCCTGACTTTC
CDR3aa: CASSEGLNAYKSRANVLTF

abundance: NA
j_gene: TRBJ1-5
v_gene: TRBV7-1
d_gene: NA
CDR3nt: TGTGCCAGCAGTATGGAGGGCAATCAGCCCCAGCATTTT
CDR3aa: CASSMEGNQPQHF

abundance: NA
j_gene: TRBJ2-3
v_gene: TRBV28
d_gene: NA
CDR3nt: TGTGCCAGCTCCACTAGCACAGATACGCAGTATTTT
CDR3aa: CASSTSTDTQYF

abundance: large
j_gene: TRBJ1-2
v_gene: TRBV5-1
d_gene: NA
CDR3nt: TGCGCCAGCAGCTTGGACGATCGCAGGAACTATGGCTACACCTTC
CDR3aa: CASSLDDRRNYGYTF

abundance: large
j_gene: TRBJ1-5
v_gene: TRBV7-8
d_gene: TRBD1
CDR3nt: TGTGCCAGCAGCTTACGGGACAGGGGGGCTCAGCCCCAGCATTTT
CDR3aa: CASSLRDRGAQPQHF

abundance: NA
j_gene: TRBJ2-3
v_gene: TRBV18
d_gene: NA
CDR3nt: TGTGCCAGCTCACCTACCGGAGGGTTCACAGATACGCAGTATTTT
CDR3aa: CASSPTGGFTDTQYF

abundance: NA
j_gene: TRBJ1-5
v_gene: TRBV7-9
d_gene: NA
CDR3nt: TGTGCCAGCAGCTTAGAATCCTTTAATCAGCCCCAGCATTTT
CDR3aa: CASSLESFNQPQHF

abundance: NA
j_gene: TRBJ2-3
v_gene: TRBV4-1
d_gene: TRBD1
CDR3nt: TGCGCCAGCAGCGGACGGACAGGCGGGACAGATACGCAGTATTTT
CDR3aa: CASSGRTGGTDTQYF

abundance: once
j_gene: TRBJ2-7
v_gene: TRBV11-1
d_gene: TRBD2
CDR3nt: TGTGCCAGCAGCTTGACTAGCGGGCATACCTACGAGCAGTACTTC
CDR3aa: CASSLTSGHTYEQYF

abundance: NA
j_gene: TRBJ2-7
v_gene: TRBV5-4
d_gene: TRBD1
CDR3nt: TGTGCCAGCAGCTTAGGGGGCAGCCTCTACGAGCAGTACTTC
CDR3aa: CASSLGGSLYEQYF

abundance: once
j_gene: TRBJ1-2
v_gene: TRBV9
d_gene: NA
CDR3nt: TGTGCCAGCAGCGTATCTCCGGGGGGATCCTATGGCTACACCTTC
CDR3aa: CASSVSPGGSYGYTF

abundance: few
j_gene: TRBJ2-1
v_gene: TRBV7-3
d_gene: NA
CDR3nt: TGTGCCAGCAGCTTAAAAGGAGAGGGCAATGAGCAGTTCTTC
CDR3aa: CASSLKGEGNEQFF

abundance: NA
j_gene: TRBJ1-6
v_gene: TRBV19
d_gene: TRBD1
CDR3nt: TGTGCCAGTAGTCCCTCGACAGGGAATAATTCACCCCTCCACTTT
CDR3aa: CASSPSTGNNSPLHF

abundance: NA
j_gene: TRBJ1-2
v_gene: TRBV6-6
d_gene: TRBD1
CDR3nt: TGTGCCAGCAGTTCTCGCTGGACAGGGTACTATGGCTACACCTTC
CDR3aa: CASSSRWTGYYGYTF

abundance: once
j_gene: TRBJ1-1
v_gene: TRBV2
d_gene: NA
CDR3nt: TGTGCCAGCAGTCTAGGGGGTTTGAACACTGAAGCTTTCTTT
CDR3aa: CASSLGGLNTEAFF

abundance: NA
j_gene: TRBJ1-6
v_gene: TRBV7-2
d_gene: TRBD1
CDR3nt: TGTGCCAGCAGCCCGAGACAGGGAGGTTCACCCCTCCACTTT
CDR3aa: CASSPRQGGSPLHF

abundance: once
j_gene: TRBJ1-1
v_gene: TRBV7-3
d_gene: NA
CDR3nt: TGTGCCAGCAGCACCGGGACGGCGAACACTGAAGCTTTCTTT
CDR3aa: CASSTGTANTEAFF

abundance: few
j_gene: TRBJ1-2
v_gene: TRBV18
d_gene: NA
CDR3nt: TGTGCCAGCTCACCTACACGAGCGTACTATGGCTACACCTTC
CDR3aa: CASSPTRAYYGYTF

abundance: NA
j_gene: TRBJ1-2
v_gene: TRBV5-4
d_gene: TRBD1
CDR3nt: TGTGCCAGCAGCTTGAGGGGACAGGGGGGTAGCTATGGCTACACCTTC
CDR3aa: CASSLRGQGGSYGYTF

abundance: large
j_gene: TRBJ1-3
v_gene: TRBV30
d_gene: NA
CDR3nt: TGTGCCTGGAGTAATGAAAGGGACTTCCCCCCGGTGCTCTCTGGAAACACCATATATTTT
CDR3aa: CAWSNERDFPPVLSGNTIYF

abundance: few
j_gene: TRBJ2-7
v_gene: TRBV7-9
d_gene: TRBD2
CDR3nt: TGTGCCAGCAGCTTAATGAGCGGGAGAAATTCGGGGGAGCAGTACTTC
CDR3aa: CASSLMSGRNSGEQYF

abundance: NA
j_gene: TRBJ2-3
v_gene: TRBV27
d_gene: TRBD1
CDR3nt: TGTGCCAGCAGTTTTAGGCAGGGGGCAGATACGCAGTATTTT
CDR3aa: CASSFRQGADTQYF

abundance: once
j_gene: TRBJ2-3
v_gene: TRBV6-5
d_gene: NA
CDR3nt: TGTGCCAGCAGTTACTCTTGGGGCACAGATACGCAGTATTTT
CDR3aa: CASSYSWGTDTQYF

abundance: NA
j_gene: TRBJ1-3
v_gene: TRBV7-9
d_gene: NA
CDR3nt: TGTGCCAGCAGCTTCAACCGGGCTGGAAACACCATATATTTT
CDR3aa: CASSFNRAGNTIYF

abundance: NA
j_gene: TRBJ1-1
v_gene: TRBV4-1
d_gene: NA
CDR3nt: TGCGCCAGCAGCCACCCGGGCAGGTTGAACACTGAAGCTTTCTTT
CDR3aa: CASSHPGRLNTEAFF

abundance: NA
j_gene: TRBJ2-7
v_gene: TRBV5-6
d_gene: TRBD2
CDR3nt: TGTGCCAGCAGCTTAATGAGCGGGAGAAATTCGGGGGAGCAGTACTTC
CDR3aa: CASSLMSGRNSGEQYF

abundance: few
j_gene: TRBJ2-7
v_gene: TRBV29-1
d_gene: TRBD2
CDR3nt: TGCAGCGTTGAATCTGAAAGCGGGAGAGCCTACGAGCAGTACTTC
CDR3aa: CSVESESGRAYEQYF

abundance: NA
j_gene: TRBJ1-1
v_gene: TRBV7-2
d_gene: TRBD1
CDR3nt: TGTGCCAGCAGCCCGAGGACAGGGCTAGCTTTCTTT
CDR3aa: CASSPRTGLAFF

abundance: NA
j_gene: TRBJ1-4
v_gene: TRBV27
d_gene: NA
CDR3nt: TGTGCCAGCGGCCGTATTAATGAAAAACTGTTTTTT
CDR3aa: CASGRINEKLFF

abundance: NA
j_gene: TRBJ1-5
v_gene: TRBV30
d_gene: TRBD1
CDR3nt: TGTGCCTGGGGACAGGGGGGCAATCAGCCCCAGCATTTT
CDR3aa: CAWGQGGNQPQHF

abundance: NA
j_gene: TRBJ2-7
v_gene: TRBV6-5
d_gene: TRBD1
CDR3nt: TGTGCCAGCAGTTACTCCCGACAGGGGGCCTACGAGCAGTACTTC
CDR3aa: CASSYSRQGAYEQYF

abundance: large
j_gene: TRBJ1-1
v_gene: TRBV7-9
d_gene: NA
CDR3nt: TGTGCCAGCAGCTTATGGGGGGCCGGGGACACTGAAGCTTTCTTT
CDR3aa: CASSLWGAGDTEAFF

abundance: NA
j_gene: TRBJ2-3
v_gene: TRBV2
d_gene: NA
CDR3nt: TGTGCCAGCAGTGAAGCGGAAATAGAGGGGTATACGCAGTATTTT
CDR3aa: CASSEAEIEGYTQYF

abundance: few
j_gene: TRBJ1-5
v_gene: TRBV7-9
d_gene: NA
CDR3nt: TGTGCCAGCAGCTTTGGGAATCAGCCCCAGCATTTT
CDR3aa: CASSFGNQPQHF

abundance: few
j_gene: TRBJ2-3
v_gene: TRBV2
d_gene: TRBD1
CDR3nt: TGTGCCAGCAGTGAAGGGGACAGTAGAAAAACAGATACGCAGTATTTT
CDR3aa: CASSEGDSRKTDTQYF

abundance: NA
j_gene: TRBJ1-2
v_gene: TRBV28
d_gene: NA
CDR3nt: TGTGCCAGCAAGGAGGGATCCCTCGGCTACACCTTC
CDR3aa: CASKEGSLGYTF

abundance: once
j_gene: TRBJ1-3
v_gene: TRBV7-9
d_gene: TRBD1
CDR3nt: TGTGCCAGCATCCTCGGACAGGGATTCTCTGGAAACACCATATATTTT
CDR3aa: CASILGQGFSGNTIYF

abundance: NA
j_gene: TRBJ1-1
v_gene: TRBV19
d_gene: NA
CDR3nt: TGTGCCAGTAGATCCCCCCGACGGATGAACACTGAAGCTTTCTTT
CDR3aa: CASRSPRRMNTEAFF

abundance: NA
j_gene: TRBJ1-1
v_gene: TRBV7-6
d_gene: TRBD1
CDR3nt: TGTGCTTCGGGGACAGGGGTGAACACTGAAGCTTTCTTT
CDR3aa: CASGTGVNTEAFF

abundance: NA
j_gene: TRBJ1-5
v_gene: TRBV11-1
d_gene: NA
CDR3nt: TGTGCCAGCAGCTTTGGGAATCAGCCCCAGCATTTT
CDR3aa: CASSFGNQPQHF

abundance: NA
j_gene: TRBJ2-7
v_gene: TRBV6-6
d_gene: NA
CDR3nt: TGTGCCAGCATCTCGGCCCGGGGCTCCTACGAGCAGTACTTC
CDR3aa: CASISARGSYEQYF

abundance: NA
j_gene: TRBJ1-6
v_gene: TRBV7-9
d_gene: NA
CDR3nt: TGTGCCAGCAGCTTATGGAGTCCCTATAATTCACCCCTCCACTTT
CDR3aa: CASSLWSPYNSPLHF

abundance: large
j_gene: TRBJ1-1
v_gene: TRBV9
d_gene: NA
CDR3nt: TGTGCCAGCAGCGTAGATCCGAGGAGGGTCACTGAAGCTTTCTTT
CDR3aa: CASSVDPRRVTEAFF

abundance: NA
j_gene: TRBJ2-7
v_gene: TRBV7-2
d_gene: TRBD2
CDR3nt: TGTGCCAGCAGCTTAGAGGGACTAGCGACGAACGAGCAGTACTTC
CDR3aa: CASSLEGLATNEQYF

abundance: NA
j_gene: TRBJ2-3
v_gene: TRBV29-1
d_gene: NA
CDR3nt: TGCAGCGTTGGGGGACGCAATAAAGATACGCAGTATTTT
CDR3aa: CSVGGRNKDTQYF

abundance: NA
j_gene: TRBJ2-1
v_gene: TRBV19
d_gene: NA
CDR3nt: TGTGCCAGTAGTAAGTACGAAGGGAACTACTACTACAATGAGCAGTTCTTC
CDR3aa: CASSKYEGNYYYNEQFF

abundance: large
j_gene: TRBJ2-2
v_gene: TRBV7-2
d_gene: NA
CDR3nt: TGTGCCAGCAGCTTAGCACCCACCGGGGAGCTGTTTTTT
CDR3aa: CASSLAPTGELFF

abundance: large
j_gene: TRBJ1-1
v_gene: TRBV27
d_gene: NA
CDR3nt: TGTGCCAGCCGCAAGAGGTGGGGGACTGAAGCTTTCTTT
CDR3aa: CASRKRWGTEAFF

abundance: NA
j_gene: TRBJ2-7
v_gene: TRBV18
d_gene: NA
CDR3nt: TGTGCCAGCTCACCTCTGGTAGCGGAGACCTACGAGCAGTACTTC
CDR3aa: CASSPLVAETYEQYF

abundance: NA
j_gene: TRBJ1-1
v_gene: TRBV6-1
d_gene: NA
CDR3nt: TGTGCCAGCAGCAGGGGAATGGAAACTGAAGCTTTCTTT
CDR3aa: CASSRGMETEAFF

abundance: NA
j_gene: TRBJ1-3
v_gene: TRBV18
d_gene: NA
CDR3nt: TGTGCCAGCTCACCCCGCCGGGCCGACTCTGGAAACACCATATATTTT
CDR3aa: CASSPRRADSGNTIYF